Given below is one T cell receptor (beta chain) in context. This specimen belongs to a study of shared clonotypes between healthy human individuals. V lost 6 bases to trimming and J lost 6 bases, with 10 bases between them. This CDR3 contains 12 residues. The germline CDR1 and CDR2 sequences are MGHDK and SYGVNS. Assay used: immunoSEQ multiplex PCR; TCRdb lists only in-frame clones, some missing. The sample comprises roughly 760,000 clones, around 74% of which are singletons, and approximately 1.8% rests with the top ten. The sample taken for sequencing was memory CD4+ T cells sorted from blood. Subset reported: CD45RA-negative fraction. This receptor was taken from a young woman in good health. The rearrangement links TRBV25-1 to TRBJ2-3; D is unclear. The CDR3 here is CASSENSDTQYF. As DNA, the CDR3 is TGTGCCAGCAGCGAAAATAGCGATACGCAGTATTTT.